Below, 23 T cell receptor beta chains from the same sample are listed, as sequenced in a study of blood T cell repertoires in COVID-19. TCRdb's table, derived via immunoSEQ multiplex PCR, lists solely in-frame clones and lacks some. Of 200,000 to 250,000 clones in the sample, 82% were seen once. Sequencing was carried out using peripheral blood. All receptors come from a woman aged 80 or over with acute or convalescent COVID-19.

The chain is built from TRBV3-1 (or the pseudogene TRBV3-2) and TRBJ1-3; D unresolved. CDR1 and CDR2 from the germline V gene are LGHDT and YNNKEL (reference sequence). This CDR3 has 15 residues. V gave up 4 bases and J gave up 3 bases, with 13 bases separating them. Here the CDR3 reads CASSRPRDYGNTIYF. Written as DNA, the CDR3 is TGTGCCAGCAGCCGGCCGCGGGATTATGGAAACACCATATATTTT.

This clone has only a few counts. The chain recombines TRBV7-2 with TRBJ1-1; D remains ambiguous. Trimming shortened V by 4 bases and J by 0 bases, and 6 bases separated the two germline ends. The CDR3 is made up of 13 amino acids. Germline values: CDR1 SGHTA, CDR2 FQGNSA. CDR3 region: CASSSQMNTEAFF. As DNA, the CDR3 is TGTGCCAGCAGCTCCCAGATGAACACTGAAGCTTTCTTT.

The V gene is TRBV10-3, the J gene TRBJ2-1; 8 nucleotides align to TRBD1. After removal of 4 bases from V and 3 bases from J, the junction contained 2 bases not matched to a gene. Germline CDR1 is ENHRY and CDR2 is SYGVKD. The CDR3 is 14 residues long. Here the CDR3 reads CAISAGQGYNEQFF. CDR3 nucleotides: TGTGCCATCAGTGCCGGACAGGGCTACAATGAGCAGTTCTTC.

The J gene is TRBJ1-3, the V gene TRBV18; no clear D. This CDR3 spans 14 amino acids. Germline V gives CDR1 KGHSH, CDR2 LQKENI. V gave up 10 bases and J gave up 4 bases, with 17 bases separating them. DNA for the CDR3: TGTGCCACCGAAGAGGGTTTGGAAGGAAACACCATATATTTT. It is translated as CATEEGLEGNTIYF.

The chain employs TRBV6-2 or TRBV6-3 and TRBJ2-1; D might be TRBD2 (5 bases). The CDR3 contains 17 residues. Trimming pared 5 bases from V and 0 bases from J, leaving 17 bases between. From germline, CDR1 is MNHEY and CDR2 SVGEGT. CDR3 sequence reads: CASSITRRDSSYNEQFF. The CDR3 nucleotides are TGTGCCAGCAGTATCACTAGAAGGGATAGCTCCTACAATGAGCAGTTCTTC.

The chain uses TRBV5-1 and TRBJ2-7, with 9 bases matching TRBD2. V shed 0 bases, J shed 0 bases, and the junction held 4 bases outside the gene matches. The germline V gene encodes CDR1 SGHRS and CDR2 YFSETQ. This CDR3 spans 16 amino acids. In DNA, the CDR3 is TGCGCCAGCAGCTTGGGGAGCGGGGGGAGCTCCTACGAGCAGTACTTC. Protein product: CASSLGSGGSSYEQYF.

The chain uses TRBV19 and TRBJ1-1; 8 nucleotides line up with TRBD1. The germline gives CDR1 LNHDA, CDR2 SQIVND (reference sequence). Trimming cost V 6 bases and J 1 base; bases outside gene matches: 7. The CDR3 length is 15 residues. The CDR3 sequence is CASSRDRQQNTEAFF. In DNA form, the CDR3 reads TGTGCCAGTAGCCGGGACAGGCAACAGAACACTGAAGCTTTCTTT.

This chain joins TRBV2 and TRBJ2-5; 12 bases match TRBD2. The CDR3 runs to 16 residues. Germline V gene lookup returns CDR1 SNHLY and CDR2 FYNNEI. The V segment lost 5 bases and the J segment 4 bases; nucleotides outside the gene matches: 8. The CDR3 DNA is TGTGCCAGCAGTCAGACTAGCGGGGGTGAGGGAGAGACCCAGTACTTC. This gives the protein CASSQTSGGEGETQYF.

This clone was counted only a few times. This chain uses TRBV7-9 with TRBJ2-7; a possible D gene is TRBD2 (5 bases). The CDR3 runs to 13 residues. Germline values: CDR1 SEHNR, CDR2 FQNEAQ (reference sequence). Trimming removed 7 bases from V and 5 bases from J, with 15 bases in between. CDR3 sequence reads: CASIAIDGDEQYF. In DNA form, the CDR3 reads TGTGCCAGCATCGCAATCGACGGGGACGAGCAGTACTTC.

This clone was seen a few times. In nucleotides, the CDR3 is TGTGCTATGGCCCTCACGGGTGGAAACACCATATATTTT. This sequence encodes CAMALTGGNTIYF. The genes are TRBV12-5 and TRBJ1-3; D gene unclear. The CDR3 contains 13 residues. Looked up from germline, CDR1 is LGHNT and CDR2 is FRNRAP. V dropped 10 bases and J dropped 3 bases, with 13 bases sitting between them.

This clone came up once. This chain connects TRBV9 to TRBJ2-5, with TRBD2 identical over 11 bases. Germline loops: CDR1 SGDLS, CDR2 YYNGEE. The V gene end was trimmed by 5 bases and the J gene end by 5 bases; junction bases not matched to a gene: 8. The CDR3 sequence is 15 residues long. This chain's CDR3 is CASSFSGGAGETQYF. CDR3 bases: TGTGCCAGCAGTTTTAGCGGGGGGGCCGGGGAGACCCAGTACTTC. The full variable domain, in which reference TRBV9 and TRBJ2-5 provide the parts outside the CDR3, is DSGVTQTPKHLITATGQRVTLRCSPRSGDLSVYWYQQSLDQGLQFLIQYYNGEERAKGNILERFSAQQFPDLHSELNLSSLELGDSALYFCASSFSGGAGETQYFGPGTRLLVL.

Remarks on this clone: The same CDR3 also results from other DNA sequences found in this sample. This chain links TRBV7-2 with TRBJ1-2; 9 bases are a match to TRBD1. The CDR3 spans 14 residues. CDR1 is SGHTA and CDR2 is FQGNSA in the germline V gene. The V segment lost 5 bases and the J segment 2 bases; nucleotides outside the gene matches: 3. The CDR3 spells CASSATGGNYGYTF. The DNA for the CDR3 is TGTGCCAGCAGCGCCACAGGGGGCAACTATGGCTACACCTTC.

To note about this clone: Other nucleotide sequences in the sample specify the same CDR3. The J gene is TRBJ1-1, the V gene TRBV5-1; tentative D call: TRBD1 (6 bases). Trimming pared 3 bases from V and 5 bases from J, leaving 14 bases between. The germline CDR1 and CDR2 sequences are SGHRS and YFSETQ. This CDR3 is 14 amino acids long. This CDR3 is CASSSLQGGTEAFF. CDR3 in DNA: TGCGCCAGCAGCTCCTTACAGGGTGGAACTGAAGCTTTCTTT.

The rearrangement links TRBV9 to TRBJ1-2; D is unclear. CDR3 length equals 15 residues. Trimming removed 5 bases at V and 4 bases at J, with 18 bases between. The germline V gene encodes CDR1 SGDLS and CDR2 YYNGEE. CDR3 bases: TGTGCCAGCAGTGCCCAATCCTCCGCCGGCTATGGCTACACCTTC. This encodes CASSAQSSAGYGYTF.

This clone was seen a few times. V gene TRBV7-9 combines with J gene TRBJ2-1, with D possibly matching TRBD1 (5 bases). Trimming cost V 1 base and J 2 bases, with 9 bases left between them. CDR3 length: 15 residues. The germline V gene has CDR1 SEHNR and CDR2 FQNEAQ (reference sequence). The CDR3 DNA reads TGTGCCAGCAGCTTAGGGCAGGGAACCTACAATGAGCAGTTCTTC. The encoded protein is CASSLGQGTYNEQFF. Complete variable domain (other parts from reference TRBV7-9 and TRBJ2-1): DTGVSQNPRHKITKRGQNVTFRCDPISEHNRLYWYRQTLGQGPEFLTYFQNEAQLEKSRLLSDRFSAERPKGSFSTLEIQRTEQGDSAMYLCASSLGQGTYNEQFFGPGTRLTVL.

This clone was detected a few times. V and J are TRBV29-1 and TRBJ1-5; D not certain. Per germline, CDR1 SQVTM and CDR2 ANQGSEA. V was shortened by 7 bases and J by 11 bases, with 21 bases between the two germline ends. The CDR3 is 13 amino acids. The chain's CDR3 is CSALSLTSGAQHF. The CDR3 nucleotides read TGCAGCGCGTTGAGCTTGACGTCCGGGGCCCAGCATTTT.

The J gene is TRBJ1-2, the V gene TRBV15; TRBD1 matches 9 bases. CDR3 length: 15 amino acids. Germline V gives CDR1 LNHNV, CDR2 YYDKDF (reference sequence). V was clipped by 5 bases and J by 5 bases; unmatched bases: 9. The chain's CDR3 is CATSPGTGYRYGYTF. The CDR3, as DNA: TGTGCCACCAGCCCTGGGACAGGGTATCGGTATGGCTACACCTTC. The full variable domain, its missing parts supplied by reference TRBV15 and TRBJ1-2, is DAMVIQNPRYQVTQFGKPVTLSCSQTLNHNVMYWYQQKSSQAPKLLFHYYDKDFNNEADTPDNFQSRRPNTSFCFLDIRSPGLGDTAMYLCATSPGTGYRYGYTFGSGTRLTVV.

The chain recombines TRBV6-6 with TRBJ1-1, with D maybe TRBD1 (6 bases). V was cut by 6 bases and J by 2 bases, with 16 bases left in between. The V gene's germline CDR1 is MNHNY and CDR2 SVGAGI (reference sequence). The CDR3 totals 15 residues. CDR3 region: CASRDSWTVNTEAFF. The CDR3, as DNA: TGTGCCAGCAGGGACTCTTGGACAGTTAACACTGAAGCTTTCTTT.

This clone was picked up a small number of times. The chain employs TRBV4-2 and TRBJ1-5, with 10 nucleotides matching TRBD1. V gave up 1 base and J gave up 0 bases; unmatched junction bases: 9. Germline V gene data show CDR1 as LGHNA and CDR2 as YNFKEQ. The CDR3 is 19 residues long. Written as DNA, the CDR3 is TGTGCCAGCAGCCAAGTCCTGGGGGACAGGGGACTTAGCAATCAGCCCCAGCATTTT. The encoded protein is CASSQVLGDRGLSNQPQHF.

J is TRBJ2-2 and V is TRBV14, with 11 nucleotides matching TRBD2. Germline-derived CDR1 and CDR2 are SGHDN and FVKESK. The V gene end was trimmed by 5 bases and the J gene end by 7 bases; junction bases not matched to a gene: 6. This CDR3 comprises 15 residues. CDR3 bases: TGTGCCAGCAGCTTCACTAGCGGGGGTGGCGGGGAGCTGTTTTTT. Translated: CASSFTSGGGGELFF.

The chain is built from TRBV7-2 and TRBJ2-1; tentatively, D is TRBD2 (7 bases). Per the germline V gene, CDR1 is SGHTA and CDR2 is FQGNSA. This CDR3 comprises 13 residues. Trimming removed 8 bases at V and 8 bases at J, with 16 bases between. The CDR3, as DNA: TGTGCCAGCGGCGGGGGCAGGTGGGATGAGCAGTTCTTC. Protein product: CASGGGRWDEQFF. The entire variable domain, with the rest obtained from reference TRBV7-2 and TRBJ2-1, is as follows: GAGVSQSPSNKVTEKGKDVELRCDPISGHTALYWYRQSLGQGLEFLIYFQGNSAPDKSGLPSDRFSAERTGGSVSTLTIQRTQQEDSAVYLCASGGGRWDEQFFGPGTRLTVL.

The genes are TRBV15 and TRBJ2-5, with D hard to call. CDR3 length: 13 amino acids. Germline V gene lookup returns CDR1 LNHNV and CDR2 YYDKDF (reference sequence). V was cut by 3 bases and J by 1 base, with 6 bases left in between. The CDR3 DNA reads as TGTGCCACCAGCAGGGGCTTCCAAGAGACCCAGTACTTC. It codes for CATSRGFQETQYF.

To note about this clone: Sequence at one end of the junction differs from germline and may be a read error. V gene TRBV19 combines with J gene TRBJ1-5; 8 bases align to TRBD1. Germline V gene data show CDR1 as LNHDA and CDR2 as SQIVND (reference sequence). The CDR3 runs to 14 residues. The chain's CDR3 is CASSIEDRDQPQHF. CDR3 nucleotide sequence: TGTGCCAGCAGTATCGAGGACAGGGATCAGCCCCAGCATTTT.